This TCR beta chain was sequenced in a study of response to subunit inactivated influenza vaccine (dated by TCRdb to between 2017 and 2018). Regarding the research as a whole: The study used deep quantitative T cell receptor repertoire profiling to track responses to a trivalent subunit inactivated influenza vaccine. Results and caveats for the whole study, not just this receptor: The authors proposed that each seasonal influenza vaccination may bring in only a limited number of new T cells.

Notes on this clonotype: The specificity of this receptor is unknown. No clone much larger than this one lies a single base away; base qualities are absent.

Libraries were made using RT-PCR. Sequencing used an Illumina HiSeq 2500. TCRdb reran the public reads through fastp at Q25 and MiXCR, keeping productive beta chains. Records with the same CDR3 protein are collapsed into one entry carrying the most frequent genes and DNA. The sample includes 550,000 to 650,000 distinct CDR3 sequences, with roughly 10% observed a single time. More than 8.5% of the sample is taken by the ten largest. Relative to germline, V is missing 10 bases and J is missing 3 bases, with 25 bases of the junction outside any gene match. From the germline V gene, CDR1 is ENHRY and CDR2 is SYGVKD. The CDR3 runs 19 amino acids, cysteine and phenylalanine included. The sequence is cut down to CDR3 DNA, 57 bases in frame from base 1.

The origin of this receptor is a man between 50 and 59 years old who received an inactivated influenza vaccine. Donor details come from another sample of the same person, matched by shared clones. The sequences come from PBMCs from blood, collected on the day of vaccination. The chain was built from TRBV10-3 and TRBJ2-3, and TRBD1 aligns with 7 junction nucleotides. CDR3 sequence: CATRYLRGKGQLRTDTQYF. Here is the DNA: TGTGCCACAAGATACCTCCGCGGAAAGGGACAGCTTAGGACAGATACGCAGTATTTT.